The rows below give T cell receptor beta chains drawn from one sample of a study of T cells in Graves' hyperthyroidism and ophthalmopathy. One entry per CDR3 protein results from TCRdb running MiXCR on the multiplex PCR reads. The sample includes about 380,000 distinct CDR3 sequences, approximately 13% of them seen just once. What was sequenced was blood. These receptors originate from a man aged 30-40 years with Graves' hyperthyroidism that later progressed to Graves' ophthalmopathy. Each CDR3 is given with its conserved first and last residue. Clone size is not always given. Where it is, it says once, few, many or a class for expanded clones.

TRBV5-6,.,CASSTSQDMNTEAFF
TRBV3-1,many,CASSPRAGWETQYF
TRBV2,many,CASSEPTGLRGTDTQYF
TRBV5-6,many,CASSPGQYGYTF
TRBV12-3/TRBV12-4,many,CASSLRNEQFF
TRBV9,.,CASSTSGGNTEAFF
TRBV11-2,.,CASSPRTPYEQYF
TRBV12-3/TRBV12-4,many,CASSLGSLNTEAFF
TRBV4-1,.,CASNQPTARNYGYTF
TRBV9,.,CASSVEETQYF
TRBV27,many,CASSLSASNTEAFF
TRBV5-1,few,CASSLAGRAETQYF